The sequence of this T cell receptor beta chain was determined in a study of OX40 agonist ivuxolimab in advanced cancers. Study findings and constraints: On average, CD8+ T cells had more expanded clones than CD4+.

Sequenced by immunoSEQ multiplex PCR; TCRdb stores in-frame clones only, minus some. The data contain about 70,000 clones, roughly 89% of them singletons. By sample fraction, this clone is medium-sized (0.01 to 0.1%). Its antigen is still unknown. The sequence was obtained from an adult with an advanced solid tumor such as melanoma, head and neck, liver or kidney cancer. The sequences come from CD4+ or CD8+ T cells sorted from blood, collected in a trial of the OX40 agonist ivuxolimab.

The CDR3 DNA is TGTGCCAGCAGCCCTTATGACCCCGTCCCAAATGAGCAGTTCTTC. This gives the protein CASSPYDPVPNEQFF. The chain employs TRBV11-2 and TRBJ2-1, with no clear D. V was trimmed by 5 bases and J by 7 bases, leaving 18 bases between them. CDR1 is SGHAT and CDR2 is FQNNGV in the germline V gene. The CDR3 contains 15 residues. The full variable domain, with the rest looked up from reference TRBV11-2 and TRBJ2-1, is EAGVAQSPRYKIIEKRQSVAFWCNPISGHATLYWYQQILGQGPKLLIQFQNNGVVDDSQLPKDRFSAERLKGVDSTLKIQPAKLEDSAVYLCASSPYDPVPNEQFFGPGTRLTVL.